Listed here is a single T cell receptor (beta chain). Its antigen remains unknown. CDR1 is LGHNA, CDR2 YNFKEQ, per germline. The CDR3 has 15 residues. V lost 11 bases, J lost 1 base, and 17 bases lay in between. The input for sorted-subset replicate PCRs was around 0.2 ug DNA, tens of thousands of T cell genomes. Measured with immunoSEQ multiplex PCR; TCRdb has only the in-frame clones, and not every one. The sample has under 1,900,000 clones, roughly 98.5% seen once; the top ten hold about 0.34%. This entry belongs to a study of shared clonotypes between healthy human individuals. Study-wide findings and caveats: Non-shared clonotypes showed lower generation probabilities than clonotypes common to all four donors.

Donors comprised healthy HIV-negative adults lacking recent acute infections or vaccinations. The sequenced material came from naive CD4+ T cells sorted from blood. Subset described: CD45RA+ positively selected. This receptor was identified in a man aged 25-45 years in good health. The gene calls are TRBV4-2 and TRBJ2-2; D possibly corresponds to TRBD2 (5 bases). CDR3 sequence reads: CAGSKGEGNTGELFF. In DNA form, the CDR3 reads TGTGCCGGCTCCAAGGGAGAGGGGAACACCGGGGAGCTGTTTTTT.